This is a list of T cell receptor beta chains from one sample in a study of shared clonotypes between healthy human individuals. TCRdb's table, derived via immunoSEQ multiplex PCR, lists solely in-frame clones and lacks some. The data hold some 1 million clones, with 75% observed a single time. The sample taken for sequencing was memory CD4+ T cells sorted from blood. These receptors all come from a man younger than 30 in good health. The CDR3 runs from the conserved cysteine through the conserved F or W. A D gene is named only where the DNA matches it firmly. Rows give clone size only sometimes, using once, few, many, or a class for an expanded clone.

J gene: TRBJ1-2
clone size: once
D gene: -
V gene: TRBV5-6
CDR3 DNA: TGTGCCAGCAGGGCTAACTATGGCTACACCTTC
CDR3 protein: CASRANYGYTF

J gene: TRBJ1-1
clone size: many
D gene: -
V gene: TRBV9
CDR3 DNA: TGTGCCAGCAGCTCCCCAAGTCAGGCATTGAACACTGAAGCTTTCTTT
CDR3 protein: CASSSPSQALNTEAFF

J gene: TRBJ1-2
clone size: -
D gene: -
V gene: TRBV15
CDR3 DNA: TGTGCCACCAGCTCCAGGGAGCTGCATGGCGTTGGCTACACCTTC
CDR3 protein: CATSSRELHGVGYTF

J gene: TRBJ1-4
clone size: many
D gene: TRBD1
V gene: TRBV10-3
CDR3 DNA: TGTGCCATCAGCGACGGACAGGGGACAACTAATGAAAAACTGTTTTTT
CDR3 protein: CAISDGQGTTNEKLFF

J gene: TRBJ1-3
clone size: -
D gene: -
V gene: TRBV9
CDR3 DNA: TGTGCCAGCAGCAGTCGGGCGACAAACACCATATATTTT
CDR3 protein: CASSSRATNTIYF

J gene: TRBJ2-7
clone size: once
D gene: -
V gene: TRBV6-5
CDR3 DNA: TGTGCCAGCAGCTCCGGGACAAACAACTACGAGCAGTACTTC
CDR3 protein: CASSSGTNNYEQYF

J gene: TRBJ1-1
clone size: -
D gene: -
V gene: TRBV28
CDR3 DNA: TGTGCCAGCAGTCCAAGCGAGGGATGGAGGGGAACTGAAGCTTTCTTT
CDR3 protein: CASSPSEGWRGTEAFF

J gene: TRBJ1-1
clone size: -
D gene: -
V gene: TRBV5-4
CDR3 DNA: TGTGCCAGCAGCTTGTCGCGGTCGGGTGACACTGAAGCTTTCTTT
CDR3 protein: CASSLSRSGDTEAFF

J gene: TRBJ2-7
clone size: few
D gene: -
V gene: TRBV28
CDR3 DNA: TGTGCCAGCAGTCGTGCCCCTTCGACATTGGGCGAGCAGTACTTC
CDR3 protein: CASSRAPSTLGEQYF

J gene: TRBJ2-3
clone size: -
D gene: -
V gene: TRBV5-1
CDR3 DNA: TGCGCCAGCAGCTTGGCCGAGGCTACCAGAACCACAGATACGCAGTATTTT
CDR3 protein: CASSLAEATRTTDTQYF

J gene: TRBJ2-7
clone size: -
D gene: TRBD2
V gene: TRBV11-2
CDR3 DNA: TGTGCCAGCAGTCAGGTACCGGGGGGTAGTGGCCACGAGCAGTACTTC
CDR3 protein: CASSQVPGGSGHEQYF

J gene: TRBJ2-5
clone size: once
D gene: TRBD2
V gene: TRBV5-1
CDR3 DNA: TGCGCCAGCAGCTCCGGACTAGCGGGGGAAGAGACCCAGTACTTC
CDR3 protein: CASSSGLAGEETQYF

J gene: TRBJ1-4
clone size: -
D gene: -
V gene: TRBV5-4
CDR3 DNA: TGTGCCAGCAGCCCAGGATTTCCAACTAATGAAAAACTGTTTTTT
CDR3 protein: CASSPGFPTNEKLFF

J gene: TRBJ1-6
clone size: once
D gene: -
V gene: TRBV6-6
CDR3 DNA: TGTGCCAGCACGAAGCAGGGGAGTTCACCCCTCCACTTT
CDR3 protein: CASTKQGSSPLHF

J gene: TRBJ2-2
clone size: -
D gene: -
V gene: TRBV30
CDR3 DNA: TGTGCCTGGACTCCCTTTGGCACCGGGGAGCTGTTTTTT
CDR3 protein: CAWTPFGTGELFF

J gene: TRBJ2-7
clone size: -
D gene: TRBD2
V gene: TRBV7-2
CDR3 DNA: TGTGCCAGCAGCCCCACTAGCGTCAGCTACGAGCAGTACTTC
CDR3 protein: CASSPTSVSYEQYF

J gene: TRBJ2-2
clone size: once
D gene: -
V gene: TRBV19
CDR3 DNA: TGTGCCAGTAGTATAGACAGGGGTGAAACCGGGGAGCTGTTTTTT
CDR3 protein: CASSIDRGETGELFF

J gene: TRBJ2-7
clone size: -
D gene: -
V gene: TRBV6-5
CDR3 DNA: TGTGCCACTCGACAGGGAGGGGGACGTGGCTACGAGCAGTACTTC
CDR3 protein: CATRQGGGRGYEQYF

J gene: TRBJ2-3
clone size: -
D gene: TRBD2
V gene: TRBV7-2
CDR3 DNA: TGTGCCAGCAGCCCTCCCCCCGCTAGCGGGAGCACAGATACGCAGTATTTT
CDR3 protein: CASSPPPASGSTDTQYF

J gene: TRBJ2-3
clone size: -
D gene: TRBD2
V gene: TRBV2
CDR3 DNA: TGTGCCACCTCCTACAGCGGGAGCCAGGCAGATACGCAGTATTTT
CDR3 protein: CATSYSGSQADTQYF

J gene: TRBJ1-3
clone size: few
D gene: -
V gene: TRBV16
CDR3 DNA: TGTGCCAGCAGCCAATCCCAGGGATTCCTCTCTGGAAACACCATATATTTT
CDR3 protein: CASSQSQGFLSGNTIYF

J gene: TRBJ1-2
clone size: -
D gene: -
V gene: TRBV5-4
CDR3 DNA: TGTGCCAGCAGCTTGCAGGAGGTGGGCTATGGCTACACCTTC
CDR3 protein: CASSLQEVGYGYTF

J gene: TRBJ2-7
clone size: -
D gene: TRBD2
V gene: TRBV5-6
CDR3 DNA: TGTGCCAGCAGCTCTAATTCGGTGACTAGCGGAGCAACCAGGGAGCAGTACTTC
CDR3 protein: CASSSNSVTSGATREQYF

J gene: TRBJ2-5
clone size: -
D gene: -
V gene: TRBV1
CDR3 DNA: TGCACCAGCAGCCAAGACCCGCTCCATCAAGAGACCCAGTACTTC
CDR3 protein: CTSSQDPLHQETQYF

J gene: TRBJ1-1
clone size: few
D gene: TRBD1
V gene: TRBV19
CDR3 DNA: TGTGCCAGTAGCCGCTCCAGCAGGGGGGACACTGAAGCTTTCTTT
CDR3 protein: CASSRSSRGDTEAFF

J gene: TRBJ1-1
clone size: few
D gene: TRBD1
V gene: TRBV5-1
CDR3 DNA: TGCGCCAGTCGGGGACAGGGGAACACTGAAGCTTTCTTT
CDR3 protein: CASRGQGNTEAFF

J gene: TRBJ2-7
clone size: -
D gene: -
V gene: TRBV30
CDR3 DNA: TGTGCCTGGAAATACAGGAACTTGGGGGAGCAGTACTTC
CDR3 protein: CAWKYRNLGEQYF

J gene: TRBJ1-2
clone size: -
D gene: -
V gene: TRBV7-2
CDR3 DNA: TGTGCCAGCAGCTTAGCCTCGGGAGGCTACACCTTC
CDR3 protein: CASSLASGGYTF

J gene: TRBJ1-3
clone size: -
D gene: -
V gene: TRBV14
CDR3 DNA: TGTGCCAGCGGACAGTACTCTGGAAACACCATATATTTT
CDR3 protein: CASGQYSGNTIYF

J gene: TRBJ2-4
clone size: once
D gene: -
V gene: TRBV7-2
CDR3 DNA: TGTGCCAGCAGGGGGACGAAAAACATTCAGTACTTC
CDR3 protein: CASRGTKNIQYF

J gene: TRBJ2-4
clone size: once
D gene: TRBD1
V gene: TRBV7-8
CDR3 DNA: TGTGCCAGCAGCCTCTCGACAGGGGGCATTCAGTACTTC
CDR3 protein: CASSLSTGGIQYF

J gene: TRBJ2-3
clone size: -
D gene: -
V gene: TRBV11-2
CDR3 DNA: TGTGCCAGCAGCCTCGGGGGAGATACGCAGTATTTT
CDR3 protein: CASSLGGDTQYF

J gene: TRBJ1-6
clone size: -
D gene: TRBD1
V gene: TRBV27
CDR3 DNA: TGTGCCAGCAGTCTCAACAGGGGCTCACCCCTCCACTTT
CDR3 protein: CASSLNRGSPLHF

J gene: TRBJ1-3
clone size: -
D gene: TRBD1
V gene: TRBV19
CDR3 DNA: TGTGCCAGTAGTACAGAGACAGGGTTATTCTCTGGAAACACCATATATTTT
CDR3 protein: CASSTETGLFSGNTIYF

J gene: TRBJ2-2
clone size: -
D gene: TRBD1
V gene: TRBV30
CDR3 DNA: TGTGCCTGGAAACAGGGGGCGTGGGCGAACACCGGGGAGCTGTTTTTT
CDR3 protein: CAWKQGAWANTGELFF

J gene: TRBJ1-6
clone size: -
D gene: -
V gene: TRBV7-9
CDR3 DNA: TGTGCCAGCAGCTTTGGGCAGGGGTATTCACCCCTCCACTTT
CDR3 protein: CASSFGQGYSPLHF

J gene: TRBJ1-4
clone size: few
D gene: -
V gene: TRBV19
CDR3 DNA: TGTGCCAGTAGTACCACTTACCATAATGAAAAACTGTTTTTT
CDR3 protein: CASSTTYHNEKLFF

J gene: TRBJ2-7
clone size: few
D gene: -
V gene: TRBV10-3
CDR3 DNA: TGTGCCATCAGTGTAGGGGGGAAGGGGGAATCCGAGCAGTACTTC
CDR3 protein: CAISVGGKGESEQYF

J gene: TRBJ1-2
clone size: few
D gene: TRBD1
V gene: TRBV2
CDR3 DNA: TGTGCCAGCACCGGACAGGGAGGGAACTATGGCTACACCTTC
CDR3 protein: CASTGQGGNYGYTF

J gene: TRBJ2-4
clone size: -
D gene: TRBD2
V gene: TRBV10-3
CDR3 DNA: TGTGCCAGCAGTAAGGGACTAGCGGAAAACATTCAGTACTTC
CDR3 protein: CASSKGLAENIQYF

J gene: TRBJ2-1
clone size: -
D gene: -
V gene: TRBV5-1
CDR3 DNA: TGCGCCAGCAGCTCCGCCTGGGGGGATGAGCAGTTCTTC
CDR3 protein: CASSSAWGDEQFF

J gene: TRBJ2-1
clone size: -
D gene: TRBD2
V gene: TRBV7-7
CDR3 DNA: TGTGCTAGCAGCCTTTCGACTAGCGGGGTGGGTGAGCAGTTCTTC
CDR3 protein: CASSLSTSGVGEQFF